This entry lists 8 T cell receptor beta chains sequenced from one sample in a study of shared clonotypes between healthy human individuals. Profiling relied on immunoSEQ multiplex PCR, and the TCRdb table lists in-frame clones only, not all of them. This sample yields roughly 2,000,000 clones, of which approximately 94% are seen a single time; approximately 1% belongs to the top ten. CD8 cells regarded as naive lacked CD45RO, were positively chosen for CCR7, and omitted terminally differentiated effector memory CD45RA+ cells. Sequenced sample: naive CD8+ T cells sorted from blood. Receptors were obtained from a man younger than 35 in good health.

V and J are TRBV10-2 and TRBJ2-7; tentatively, D is TRBD2 (6 bases). Germline V lookup: CDR1 WSHSY, CDR2 SAAADI. The CDR3 runs to 16 residues. V was clipped by 0 bases and J by 0 bases, with 12 bases between them. The CDR3 reads CASSESQAGRSYEQYF. CDR3 DNA sequence: TGCGCCAGCAGTGAGTCTCAAGCGGGCCGCTCCTACGAGCAGTACTTC.

V usage is TRBV27 and J usage is TRBJ1-1, with D possibly matching TRBD1 (6 bases). Germline V gives CDR1 MNHEY, CDR2 SMNVEV (reference sequence). The CDR3 spans 15 residues. The germline V and J ends were trimmed by 0 bases and 6 bases, with 14 bases remaining between them. This CDR3 is CASSLSGGGAAEAFF. CDR3 nucleotides: TGTGCCAGCAGTTTATCGGGTGGGGGCGCAGCTGAAGCTTTCTTT.

CDR3 nucleotide sequence: TGTGCCAGCACCTCTCCTCAAACTAGCGGGGAAGGTTACAATGAGCAGTTCTTC. It translates to CASTSPQTSGEGYNEQFF. The rearrangement uses TRBV7-9 and TRBJ2-1, with 10 positions matching TRBD2. The V gene end was trimmed by 7 bases and the J gene end by 4 bases; junction bases not matched to a gene: 16. The germline V gene has CDR1 SEHNR and CDR2 FQNEAQ (reference sequence). The CDR3 extends over 18 amino acids.

The J gene is TRBJ2-2, the V gene TRBV5-6; 8 bases map to TRBD2. Per the germline V gene, CDR1 is SGHDT and CDR2 is YYEEEE. The V segment lost 0 bases and the J segment 1 base; nucleotides outside the gene matches: 5. The CDR3 runs to 17 residues. The DNA for the CDR3 is TGTGCCAGCAGCTTGGGTCCCCTAGCGGGGAACACCGGGGAGCTGTTTTTT. This gives the protein CASSLGPLAGNTGELFF.

The chain joins TRBV5-6 to TRBJ2-2; 7 bases match TRBD2. Germline loops: CDR1 SGHDT, CDR2 YYEEEE. Trimming took 4 bases from V and 8 from J; bases not matched to a gene: 8. This CDR3 is built from 14 residues. Written as DNA, the CDR3 is TGTGCCAGCAGCCTTAGACTAGCCGGAGGGGAGCTGTTTTTT. Its protein product is CASSLRLAGGELFF.

The V call is TRBV6-5, the J call TRBJ2-5; the match to TRBD2 covers 7 bases. The CDR3 loop spans 13 amino acids. The germline CDR1 and CDR2 sequences are MNHEY and SVGAGI. Losses at the gene ends were 8 bases for V and 5 bases for J; bases not matched to a gene: 8. CDR3 in amino acids: CASFPGEGETQYF. CDR3 DNA sequence: TGTGCCAGCTTCCCCGGGGAGGGGGAGACCCAGTACTTC.

The chain is built from TRBV28 and TRBJ1-1; D is ambiguous. The V end was cut by 5 bases, the J end by 3 bases, with 13 bases between. The CDR3 spans 14 residues. Per germline, CDR1 MDHEN and CDR2 SYDVKM. The CDR3 DNA is TGTGCCAGCAGTCTAAGGACGGTTTACACTGAAGCTTTCTTT. Translating gives CASSLRTVYTEAFF.

The V call is TRBV27, the J call TRBJ2-1, with TRBD2 matching 16 bases. The CDR3 runs 17 residues. V shed 5 bases, J shed 5 bases, and the junction held 6 bases outside the gene matches. Germline V gives CDR1 MNHEY, CDR2 SMNVEV (reference sequence). CDR3 amino acids: CASSQGTSGGVNNEQFF. As DNA, the CDR3 is TGTGCCAGCAGTCAGGGGACTAGCGGGGGGGTTAACAATGAGCAGTTCTTC.